The clone carrying this T cell receptor beta chain appeared a few times. Antigen specificity is unknown. These data belong to a study of T cells in Graves' hyperthyroidism and ophthalmopathy. As for the study in general: Prior to any treatment, at the point of initial diagnosis, peripheral blood was collected.

The TCR beta CDR3 regions underwent amplification using RNA transcripts as the source. When the TCR CDR3 underwent first-round RT-PCR, the HTBI primer set was used. TCRdb itself ran the multiplex PCR reads through MiXCR, one entry per CDR3 protein. The sample yields approximately 370,000 distinct CDR3 sequences, about 15% seen once. Study observations and caveats: In the analysis, a 13 V-J model separated ophthalmopathy from stable hyperthyroidism. Before onset, by a median of approximately 6.8 months, the model predicted ophthalmopathy.

Trimming pared 6 bases from V and 5 bases from J, leaving 16 bases between. This CDR3 has 14 residues. CDR1 and CDR2 (germline): PRHDT, FYEKMQ (reference sequence). When hyperthyroidism was first diagnosed, the blood sample was taken, preceding any ophthalmopathy symptoms. Sample: blood. The receptor was derived from a woman aged 25 to 39 with Graves' hyperthyroidism that later progressed to Graves' ophthalmopathy. The chain combines TRBV13 with TRBJ2-5; D perhaps matches TRBD1 (6 bases). The CDR3 sequence is CASRIQGVRETQYF. The DNA of the CDR3 is TGTGCCAGCAGGATACAGGGTGTAAGGGAGACCCAGTACTTC.